The 14 T cell receptor beta chains below all came from one sample that was sequenced in a study of T cells after yellow fever vaccination. MiXCR was run by TCRdb on the 5' RACE reads, yielding one entry per CDR3 protein. The repertoire holds over 130,000 distinct CDR3 sequences, with 7.7% as singletons. The sample consisted of CD4+ T cells sorted from PBMCs, taken 5 days after the yellow fever booster vaccination. These TCRs come from a man aged 30 to 39 who received the YFV17D yellow fever vaccine.

V gene TRBV5-6 combines with J gene TRBJ2-1; D tentatively reads TRBD1 or TRBD2 (5 bases each). This CDR3 is built from 15 residues. Trimming removed 2 bases from V and 3 bases from J, with 12 bases in between. Germline CDR1 reads SGHDT; CDR2 reads YYEEEE. The CDR3 DNA reads TGTGCCAGCAGCTTCAGGGTTGGACTCTACAATGAGCAGTTCTTC. Its protein product is CASSFRVGLYNEQFF.

There are many counts of this clonotype. This chain links TRBV12-3 or TRBV12-4 with TRBJ1-6, with D unresolved. The CDR3 totals 12 residues. V was shortened by 2 bases and J by 6 bases, with 2 bases between the two germline ends. The CDR3 bases are TGTGCCAGCAGTTTAAGTAATTCACCCCTCCACTTT. Its protein is CASSLSNSPLHF.

This clonotype was observed a handful of times. The genes are TRBV18 and TRBJ2-1; 13 nucleotides match TRBD2. V shed 3 bases, J shed 5 bases, and the junction held 7 bases outside the gene matches. The CDR3 sequence is 17 residues long. From germline, CDR1 is KGHSH and CDR2 LQKENI. CDR3 nucleotides: TGTGCCAGCTCACCGCAAACCGGGACTAGCGGGGACAATGAGCAGTTCTTC. It encodes CASSPQTGTSGDNEQFF.

This clonotype was seen at least ten times. The chain is built from TRBV5-1 and TRBJ2-1, with 7 nucleotides matching TRBD1. Trimming cost V 1 base and J 6 bases; bases outside gene matches: 7. Germline loops: CDR1 SGHRS, CDR2 YFSETQ. The CDR3 extends over 15 amino acids. Here the CDR3 DNA reads TGCGCCAGCAGCTTGTCGGTCAGGGGGTTCAATGAGCAGTTCTTC. This sequence encodes CASSLSVRGFNEQFF.

The chain couples TRBV12-3 or TRBV12-4 to TRBJ2-7, with TRBD2 as a possible D gene (7 bases). The CDR3 runs 13 residues. V shed 10 bases and J shed 8 bases, with 21 bases lying between them. CDR3 nucleotide sequence: TGTGCCACCGGGGGGCAGACAACTACGCAGCAGTACTTC. It translates to CATGGQTTTQQYF.

This clonotype was recorded at least ten times. The CDR3 is CASSLNRGPTATKQEQYF. CDR3 in DNA: TGTGCCAGCAGCTTAAACCGGGGTCCGACCGCTACGAAGCAGGAGCAGTACTTC. This chain connects TRBV7-6 to TRBJ2-7; possibly TRBD2 for D (5 bases). From germline, CDR1 is SGHVS and CDR2 FNYEAQ. V lost 2 bases and J 7 bases, leaving 27 bases between the germline ends. The CDR3 runs to 18 residues.

The table lists this clonotype with a few counts. The chain couples TRBV12-3 or TRBV12-4 to TRBJ1-6; D unclear. The CDR3 spans 13 residues. Trimming took 4 bases from V and 10 from J, leaving 11 bases between them. CDR3 coding DNA: TGTGCCAGCAGTTCCGGGGTTGAGTCACCCCTCCACTTT. Amino acids: CASSSGVESPLHF.

This clonotype has ten or more counts. The chain has TRBV11-2 and TRBJ2-3, with 8 bases matching TRBD1. Trimming took 3 bases from V and 5 from J; bases not matched to a gene: 4. The CDR3 is made up of 14 amino acids. Germline CDR1 reads SGHAT; CDR2 reads FQNNGV. The CDR3 loop is CASSFDRGGDTQYF. The CDR3 nucleotides are TGTGCCAGCAGCTTCGACAGGGGTGGAGATACGCAGTATTTT.

The sample holds many counts of this clonotype. The CDR3 DNA follows: TGTGCCACCAGCAGACGGCGGGAGGCGTTCGAGGAGCTGTTTTTT. It encodes CATSRRREAFEELFF. The chain uses TRBV15 and TRBJ2-2; 8 bases line up with TRBD2. The germline V gene encodes CDR1 LNHNV and CDR2 YYDKDF (reference sequence). The CDR3 extends over 15 amino acids. The J segment lost 10 bases and the V segment lost 2 bases, leaving 9 bases of the junction unmatched.

At least ten counts were recorded for this clonotype. The V and J genes are TRBV7-2 and TRBJ2-7; maybe TRBD1 (6 bases). This CDR3 has 14 residues. Germline CDR1 and CDR2: SGHTA and FQGNSA. Trimming left V 7 bases short and J 2 bases short, with 15 bases between. CDR3 residues: CASTQDGGPYEQYF. The CDR3 bases are TGTGCCAGCACCCAGGATGGGGGCCCCTACGAGCAGTACTTC.

This clonotype was observed many times. The genes are TRBV27 and TRBJ2-5, with TRBD1 matching 8 bases. The V gene end was trimmed by 3 bases and the J gene end by 2 bases; junction bases not matched to a gene: 2. Germline V gene sequence: CDR1 MNHEY, CDR2 SMNVEV (reference sequence). There are 14 residues in the CDR3. The CDR3 sequence: CASSFRGRQETQYF. CDR3 DNA sequence: TGTGCCAGCAGTTTCAGGGGGCGGCAAGAGACCCAGTACTTC.

The chain employs TRBV9 and TRBJ2-5; the D gene is possibly TRBD2 (6 bases). Trimming took 4 bases from V and 5 from J, leaving 12 bases between them. This CDR3 comprises 13 residues. Germline V gene sequence: CDR1 SGDLS, CDR2 YYNGEE. The CDR3 region has the DNA TGTGCCAGCAGCTACGGGACTCGGGAGACCCAGTACTTC. Translation: CASSYGTRETQYF.

Concerning this clonotype: A much larger clone lies a single base off, so this may be a read error. The chain couples TRBV29-1 to TRBJ2-2; TRBD2 matches 10 bases. CDR3 size: 15 residues. In germline, CDR1 is SQVTM, CDR2 ANQGSEA. The CDR3, as DNA: TGCAGCGCGGCTCCGGGACTAGCGTTGTCCGGGGAGCTGTGTTTT. Protein: CSAAPGLALSGELCF.

The sample holds many counts of this clonotype. The J gene is TRBJ2-7, the V gene TRBV5-1; 7 bases align to TRBD1. The V and J ends lost 4 bases and 2 bases, in that order; junction bases with no gene match: 6. CDR1 is SGHRS and CDR2 is YFSETQ in the germline V gene. The CDR3 totals 14 residues. The CDR3 loop is CASSVRQGTYEQYF. CDR3 nucleotides: TGCGCCAGCAGCGTCAGACAGGGAACCTACGAGCAGTACTTC.